Shown below are 12 T cell receptor beta chains from a single sample sequenced in a study of cytomegalovirus exposure and HLA in healthy donors. PCR involved 60 Vbeta and 13 Jbeta primers. Clones were read by immunoSEQ multiplex PCR, and TCRdb kept only the in-frame ones, dropping some. The table has 180,000 or so clones, 65% to 90% seen once. Sequencing used PBMCs. The origin of the receptors is a woman in her 30s in good health and CMV-seronegative.

J is TRBJ1-1 and V is TRBV6-1; the D is unclear. In germline, CDR1 is MNHNS, CDR2 SASEGT. The CDR3 spans 15 residues. V was cut by 4 bases and J by 0 bases, with 12 bases left in between. This chain's CDR3 is CASSVNRRMNTEAFF. Written as DNA, the CDR3 is TGTGCCAGCAGTGTTAACAGAAGAATGAACACTGAAGCTTTCTTT.

This chain links TRBV2 with TRBJ1-2; 11 bases fit TRBD1. V shed 6 bases and J 6 bases; nucleotides not matched to a gene: 3. Germline lookup yields CDR1 SNHLY and CDR2 FYNNEI. The CDR3 has 13 amino acids. CDR3 in amino acids: CASSEDRGHGYTF. The CDR3 coding sequence is TGTGCCAGCAGCGAGGACAGGGGGCATGGCTACACCTTC.

This chain joins TRBV19 and TRBJ2-1; 7 nucleotides align to TRBD1. The CDR3 consists of 14 residues. V lost 4 bases, J lost 2 bases, and 2 bases stayed unmatched. Germline loops: CDR1 LNHDA, CDR2 SQIVND (reference sequence). The CDR3 DNA reads as TGTGCCAGTAGTAGGGGGACAGCCTACAATGAGCAGTTCTTC. Its protein product is CASSRGTAYNEQFF.

The chain couples TRBV6-5 to TRBJ2-5; D not resolved. CDR1 is MNHEY, CDR2 SVGAGI, per germline. The CDR3 runs to 16 residues. V dropped 0 bases and J dropped 2 bases, with 13 bases sitting between them. Here the CDR3 reads CASSYSFGDLQETQYF. CDR3 sequence (DNA): TGTGCCAGCAGTTACTCGTTCGGAGACCTACAAGAGACCCAGTACTTC.

V usage is TRBV29-1 and J usage is TRBJ2-2; D is unclear. Germline CDR1 is SQVTM and CDR2 is ANQGSEA. The CDR3 spans 14 residues. The V end lost 3 bases, the J end lost 0 bases, and 8 bases lay between the germline ends. The CDR3 region is CSVDERPNTGELFF. The CDR3 DNA is TGCAGCGTTGACGAGCGACCGAACACCGGGGAGCTGTTTTTT.

In this sample, this clone turned up once. The chain couples TRBV5-5 to TRBJ2-4; TRBD2 agrees at 7 bases. The J segment lost 12 bases and the V segment lost 6 bases, leaving 12 bases of the junction unmatched. Germline CDR1 SGHKS, CDR2 YYEKEE (reference sequence). The CDR3 totals 13 residues. CDR3 DNA sequence: TGTGCCAGCACAGCGGGACCGGAAGGGACTCAGTACTTC. This codes for CASTAGPEGTQYF.

The V and J genes are TRBV11-2 and TRBJ2-7; perhaps TRBD2 as D (6 bases). The CDR3 has 13 residues. V lost 9 bases and J lost 3, with 15 bases in between. In germline, CDR1 is SGHAT, CDR2 FQNNGV. The CDR3 here is CASRSGTVYEQYF. CDR3 bases: TGTGCCAGTAGATCCGGGACTGTCTACGAGCAGTACTTC.

V is TRBV5-1 and J is TRBJ2-5; the match to TRBD1 covers 9 bases. Germline V gene sequence: CDR1 SGHRS, CDR2 YFSETQ. Trimming took 2 bases from V and 2 from J; bases not matched to a gene: 7. The CDR3 contains 16 residues. The CDR3 nucleotides are TGCGCCAGCAGCTTCGCTGGGACAGGGCCACAAGAGACCCAGTACTTC. Translation: CASSFAGTGPQETQYF.

The J gene is TRBJ2-1, the V gene TRBV19; 13 nucleotides match TRBD2. V was pared by 2 bases and J by 7 bases, with 2 bases of the junction left unmatched. The CDR3 is made up of 15 amino acids. The germline CDR1 and CDR2 sequences are LNHDA and SQIVND (reference sequence). The CDR3 here is CASSITTSGRNEQFF. The CDR3 coding sequence is TGTGCCAGTAGTATAACGACTAGCGGGAGGAATGAGCAGTTCTTC. The whole variable domain, filled in from reference TRBV19 and TRBJ2-1, reads DGGITQSPKYLFRKEGQNVTLSCEQNLNHDAMYWYRQDPGQGLRLIYYSQIVNDFQKGDIAEGYSVSREKKESFPLTVTSAQKNPTAFYLCASSITTSGRNEQFFGPGTRLTVL.

The rearrangement uses TRBV6-6 and TRBJ2-5, with 7 nucleotides matching TRBD1. Germline V lookup: CDR1 MNHNY, CDR2 SVGAGI (reference sequence). This CDR3 has 15 residues. Losses at the gene ends were 0 bases for V and 4 bases for J; bases not matched to a gene: 5. CDR3 nucleotides: TGTGCCAGCAGTTACTCAGAGGGGGCGGGAGAGACCCAGTACTTC. This encodes CASSYSEGAGETQYF.

This clone came up once. The chain combines TRBV19 with TRBJ2-6; possibly TRBD1 for D (6 bases). The ends were cut back, 4 bases at V and 0 bases at J, with 16 bases in the middle. The CDR3 loop spans 18 amino acids. Germline values: CDR1 LNHDA, CDR2 SQIVND (reference sequence). CDR3 bases: TGTGCCAGTAGTAAATGGGGCAGGGGATTCTCTGGGGCCAACGTCCTGACTTTC. Amino acids: CASSKWGRGFSGANVLTF.

The V gene is TRBV28, the J gene TRBJ2-5; 8 nucleotides line up with TRBD1. Trimming cost V 6 bases and J 4 bases; bases outside gene matches: 7. Germline CDR1 reads MDHEN; CDR2 reads SYDVKM. CDR3 length equals 14 residues. CDR3 sequence (DNA): TGTGCCAGCAGGGATCAGGGGGCCGGAGAGACCCAGTACTTC. Its protein product is CASRDQGAGETQYF.